The 9 T cell receptor beta chains below all came from one sample that was sequenced in a study of cytomegalovirus exposure and HLA in healthy donors. Both 60 Vbeta primers and 13 Jbeta primers went into the PCR. Profiling relied on immunoSEQ multiplex PCR, and the TCRdb table lists in-frame clones only, not all of them. The sample has around 70,000 clones; approximately 78% are singletons. Sequenced: PBMCs. The receptors come from a girl between 10 and 17 years old in good health and CMV-seropositive.

V usage is TRBV27 and J usage is TRBJ2-1; 13 bases align to TRBD2. Germline values: CDR1 MNHEY, CDR2 SMNVEV (reference sequence). The ends lost 3 bases at V and 4 bases at J; junction bases unmatched: 9. The CDR3 runs to 18 residues. DNA of the CDR3: TGTGCCAGCAGTTTTCGTTTTGGGGGACTAGCGGGGTACAATGAGCAGTTCTTC. Translated: CASSFRFGGLAGYNEQFF.

The CDR3 bases are TGCGCCAGCAGTCGCCGCCGCGGGACTAGCGGAAAGGGTGAGCAGTTCTTC. The encoded protein is CASSRRRGTSGKGEQFF. The chain recombines TRBV10-2 with TRBJ2-1; 11 nucleotides align to TRBD2. The germline gives CDR1 WSHSY, CDR2 SAAADI. V lost 5 bases, J lost 9 bases, and 15 bases stayed unmatched. The CDR3 runs to 17 residues.

The V gene is TRBV7-9, the J gene TRBJ2-1, with 8 bases matching TRBD1. The CDR3 is 15 amino acids. Germline trimming cut 6 bases from V and 6 bases from J; bases unmatched to any gene: 10. Germline V gene lookup returns CDR1 SEHNR and CDR2 FQNEAQ (reference sequence). The CDR3 loop is CASRELKGTGNEQFF. CDR3 in DNA: TGTGCCAGCAGGGAGCTAAAGGGGACAGGCAATGAGCAGTTCTTC.

This sequence joins TRBV7-9 and TRBJ2-1; D is possibly TRBD1 (6 bases). Germline V gene sequence: CDR1 SEHNR, CDR2 FQNEAQ (reference sequence). The CDR3 has 16 residues. V lost 7 bases, J lost 4 bases, and 20 bases lay in between. The CDR3 nucleotides read TGTGCCAGCACCCAACAGGGCCCCCTTATATACAATGAGCAGTTCTTC. Its protein is CASTQQGPLIYNEQFF.

J is TRBJ2-1 and V is TRBV6-5; D remains ambiguous. Trimming shortened V by 5 bases and J by 4 bases, and 3 bases separated the two germline ends. Germline loops: CDR1 MNHEY, CDR2 SVGAGI. The CDR3 covers 11 residues. The CDR3 loop reads CASSLYNEQFF. Written as DNA, the CDR3 is TGTGCCAGCAGTCTATACAATGAGCAGTTCTTC.

This chain uses TRBV29-1 with TRBJ1-2, with D possibly being TRBD1 (5 bases). Trimming removed 3 bases from V and 6 bases from J, with 14 bases in between. The CDR3 is 13 residues long. Germline CDR1 is SQVTM and CDR2 is ANQGSEA. The CDR3 DNA follows: TGCAGCGTTGATTCGGTAGGGGAGGATGGCTACACCTTC. This codes for CSVDSVGEDGYTF.

This chain connects TRBV5-4 to TRBJ1-1; 7 nucleotides align to TRBD1. This CDR3 is built from 16 residues. V was pared by 5 bases and J by 1 base, with 11 bases of the junction left unmatched. CDR1 and CDR2 from the germline V gene are SGHNT and YYREEE (reference sequence). The CDR3 region has the DNA TGTGCCAGCAGGCAAGAGCTGGGACAGTCGAACACTGAAGCTTTCTTT. Its translation: CASRQELGQSNTEAFF.

The V gene is TRBV7-9, the J gene TRBJ2-4; D perhaps matches TRBD2 (5 bases). V was shortened by 0 bases and J by 6 bases, with 6 bases between the two germline ends. Germline loops: CDR1 SEHNR, CDR2 FQNEAQ (reference sequence). The CDR3 consists of 13 residues. The CDR3 sequence is CASSLAGANIQYF. The CDR3 region has the DNA TGTGCCAGCAGCTTAGCGGGAGCAAACATTCAGTACTTC.

CDR3 loop: CASSHSLGRYEQYF. DNA of the CDR3: TGTGCCAGCAGCCACTCTCTGGGGAGATACGAGCAGTACTTC. V usage is TRBV28 and J usage is TRBJ2-7, with a tentative D call TRBD2 (5 bases). The length of the CDR3 is 14 residues. Looked up from germline, CDR1 is MDHEN and CDR2 is SYDVKM. Trimming pared 6 bases from V and 4 bases from J, leaving 16 bases between.